This T cell receptor beta chain was profiled in a study of shared clonotypes between healthy human individuals. Per the study methods: Filtering of immunoSEQ junctional sequences could not match full-length read filtering. Data came from immunoSEQ multiplex PCR; TCRdb stores just in-frame clones and leaves some out. V and J calls and clone size are copied from that table; D and trimming were computed from the DNA. The data show about 490,000 clones, roughly 85% seen once. The CDR3 length is 14 residues. Germline loops: CDR1 MDHEN, CDR2 SYDVKM. The V and J ends lost 8 bases and 10 bases, in that order; junction bases with no gene match: 8.

This TCR came from a middle-aged woman in good health. Some clones in this sample may be carry-over from other donors' samples. What was sequenced was PBMCs. The rearrangement joins TRBV28 to TRBJ1-6; 10 positions match TRBD1. The DNA of the CDR3 is TGTGCCAGCGGACAGGGGGAGGTCTTCTCACCCCTCCACTTT. This codes for CASGQGEVFSPLHF. Using reference TRBV28 and TRBJ1-6 for the parts outside the CDR3, the full variable domain is DVKVTQSSRYLVKRTGEKVFLECVQDMDHENMFWYRQDPGLGLRLIYFSYDVKMKEKGDIPEGYSVSREKKERFSLILESASTNQTSMYLCASGQGEVFSPLHFGNGTRLTVT.